This TCR beta chain originates from a study of patients and donors after allogeneic stem cell transplantation. Trimming left V 6 bases short and J 3 bases short, with 9 bases between. Germline-derived CDR1 and CDR2 are SGHRS and YFSETQ. The CDR3 is made up of 12 amino acids. This clonotype was counted at least ten times. TCRdb independently ran MiXCR on the RT-PCR reads; one entry per CDR3 protein. The sample records approximately 150,000 distinct CDR3 sequences, about 24% being singletons. J is TRBJ1-1 and V is TRBV5-1; D remains unclear. This TCR was sampled from a human donor who was either an allogeneic HSCT recipient or a stem cell or donor lymphocyte infusion donor (not recorded which). It is not recorded whose cells these are; they may come from a transplant donor. The sample comprised blood, either unsorted or a sorted T cell fraction (not recorded which). The CDR3 nucleotides are TGCGCCAGCAACCGCGACGACACTGAAGCTTTCTTT. Protein: CASNRDDTEAFF.